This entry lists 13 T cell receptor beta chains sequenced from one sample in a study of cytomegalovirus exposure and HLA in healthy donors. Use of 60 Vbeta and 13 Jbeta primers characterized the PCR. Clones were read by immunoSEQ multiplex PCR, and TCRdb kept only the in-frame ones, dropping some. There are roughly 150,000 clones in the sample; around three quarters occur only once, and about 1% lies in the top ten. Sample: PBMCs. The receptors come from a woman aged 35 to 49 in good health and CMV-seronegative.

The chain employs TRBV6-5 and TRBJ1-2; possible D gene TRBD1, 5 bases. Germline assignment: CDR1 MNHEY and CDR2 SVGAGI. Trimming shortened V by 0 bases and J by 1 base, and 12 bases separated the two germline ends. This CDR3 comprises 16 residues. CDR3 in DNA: TGTGCCAGCAGTTACTCTACGACAGCCCATAACTATGGCTACACCTTC. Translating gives CASSYSTTAHNYGYTF.

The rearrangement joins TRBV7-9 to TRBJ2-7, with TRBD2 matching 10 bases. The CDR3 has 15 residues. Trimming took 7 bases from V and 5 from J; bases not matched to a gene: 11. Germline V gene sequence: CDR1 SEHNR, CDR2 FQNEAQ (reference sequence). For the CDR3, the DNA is TGTGCCAGCACCTTGCTTCAGCGGGAGGGTGACGAGCAGTACTTC. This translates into CASTLLQREGDEQYF. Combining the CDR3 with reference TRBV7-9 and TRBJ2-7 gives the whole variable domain DTGVSQNPRHKITKRGQNVTFRCDPISEHNRLYWYRQTLGQGPEFLTYFQNEAQLEKSRLLSDRFSAERPKGSFSTLEIQRTEQGDSAMYLCASTLLQREGDEQYFGPGTRLTVT.

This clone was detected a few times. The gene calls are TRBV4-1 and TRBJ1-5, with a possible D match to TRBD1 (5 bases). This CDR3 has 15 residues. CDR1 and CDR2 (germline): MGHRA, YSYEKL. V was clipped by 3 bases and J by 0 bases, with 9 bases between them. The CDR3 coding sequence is TGCGCCAGCAGCCAGGCCGACAGTAGCAATCAGCCCCAGCATTTT. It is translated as CASSQADSSNQPQHF.

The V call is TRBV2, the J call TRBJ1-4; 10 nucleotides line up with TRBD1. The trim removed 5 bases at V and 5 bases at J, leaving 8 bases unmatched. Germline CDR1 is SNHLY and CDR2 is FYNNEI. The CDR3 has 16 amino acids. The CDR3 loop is CASSSGQGLPNEKLFF. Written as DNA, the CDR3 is TGTGCCAGCAGTTCGGGACAGGGGCTACCCAATGAAAAACTGTTTTTT.

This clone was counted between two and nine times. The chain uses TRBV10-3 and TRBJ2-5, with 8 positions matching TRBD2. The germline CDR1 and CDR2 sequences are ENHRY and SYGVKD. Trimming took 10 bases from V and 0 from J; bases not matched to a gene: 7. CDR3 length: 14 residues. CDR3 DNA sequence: TGTGCCACTTCGGCACTAGCGGACCAAGAGACCCAGTACTTC. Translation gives CATSALADQETQYF.

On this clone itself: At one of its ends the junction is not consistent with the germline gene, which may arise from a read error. The CDR3 reads CASSLPGQGNQPQHF. DNA of the CDR3: TGTGCTAGCAGCTTGCCCGGACAGGGCAATCAGCCCCAGCATTTT. The chain carries TRBV7-7 and TRBJ1-5, with TRBD1 matching 7 bases. Germline CDR1 and CDR2: SSHAT and FNYEAQ (reference sequence). The CDR3 is 15 residues long.

CDR3 amino acids: CASSYGSLVRETQYF. The CDR3 region has the DNA TGTGCCAGCAGTTACGGCTCGCTCGTGAGGGAGACCCAGTACTTC. This rearrangement joins TRBV6-5 to TRBJ2-5, with D unclear. V lost 2 bases to trimming and J lost 5 bases, with 15 bases between them. The CDR3 spans 15 residues. Per germline, CDR1 MNHEY and CDR2 SVGAGI.

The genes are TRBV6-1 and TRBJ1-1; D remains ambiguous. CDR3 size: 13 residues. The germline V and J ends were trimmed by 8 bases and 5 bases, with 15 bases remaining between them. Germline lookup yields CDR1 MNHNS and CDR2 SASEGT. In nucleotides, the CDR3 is TGTGCCAGCCGCGGAGCAGGAGGGACTGAAGCTTTCTTT. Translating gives CASRGAGGTEAFF.

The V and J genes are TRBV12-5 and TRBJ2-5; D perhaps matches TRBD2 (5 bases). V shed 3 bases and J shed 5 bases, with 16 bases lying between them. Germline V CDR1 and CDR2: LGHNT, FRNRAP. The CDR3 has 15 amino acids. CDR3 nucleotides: TGTGCTAGTGGTTTTTTGGGAGTGGGTGGTGAGACCCAGTACTTC. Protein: CASGFLGVGGETQYF.

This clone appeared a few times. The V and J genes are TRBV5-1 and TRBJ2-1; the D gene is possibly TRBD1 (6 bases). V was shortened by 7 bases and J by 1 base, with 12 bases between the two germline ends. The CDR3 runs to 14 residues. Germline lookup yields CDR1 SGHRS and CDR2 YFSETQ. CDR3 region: CASGTGSSYNEQFF. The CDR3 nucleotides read TGCGCCAGCGGAACAGGGAGTTCCTACAATGAGCAGTTCTTC.

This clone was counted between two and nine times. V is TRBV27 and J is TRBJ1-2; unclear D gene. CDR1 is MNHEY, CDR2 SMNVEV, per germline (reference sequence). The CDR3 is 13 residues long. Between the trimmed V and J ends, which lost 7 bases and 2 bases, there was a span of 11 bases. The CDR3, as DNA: TGTGCCAGCAATGGCTGGCGGAACTATGGCTACACCTTC. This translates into CASNGWRNYGYTF.

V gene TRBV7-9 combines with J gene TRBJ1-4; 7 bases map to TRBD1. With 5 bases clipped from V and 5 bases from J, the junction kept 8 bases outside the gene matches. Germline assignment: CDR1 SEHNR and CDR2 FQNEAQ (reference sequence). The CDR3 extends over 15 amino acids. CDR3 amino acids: CASSPTTGTNEKLFF. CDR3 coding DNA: TGTGCCAGCAGCCCTACGACAGGGACGAATGAAAAACTGTTTTTT.

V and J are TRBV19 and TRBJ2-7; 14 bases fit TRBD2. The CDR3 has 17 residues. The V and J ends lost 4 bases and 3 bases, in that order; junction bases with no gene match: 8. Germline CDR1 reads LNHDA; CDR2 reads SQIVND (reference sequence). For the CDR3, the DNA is TGTGCCAGTAGTACAAAAGGGACTAGCGGGAGCCTCTACGAGCAGTACTTC. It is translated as CASSTKGTSGSLYEQYF.